These 20 T cell receptor beta chains were sequenced from one sample in a study of control samples from healthy donors and cancer patients. Some clones are missing from TCRdb's copy, which holds only in-frame ones; the method was immunoSEQ multiplex PCR. The profile shows roughly 130,000 clones, approximately 92% of them singletons. The sample consisted of blood. Source of these receptors: a young man in good health.

V and J are TRBV6-2 or TRBV6-3 and TRBJ2-7; D possibly corresponds to TRBD2 (6 bases). This CDR3 is 13 amino acids long. Between the trimmed V and J ends, which lost 4 bases and 3 bases, there was a span of 10 bases. CDR1 MNHEY and CDR2 SVGEGT come from the germline V gene. The CDR3 DNA follows: TGTGCCAGCAGTTTTCTCGGGGGCTACGAGCAGTACGTC. This codes for CASSFLGGYEQYV.

The V and J genes are TRBV11-3 and TRBJ1-1, with D unclear. Trimming cost V 5 bases and J 7 bases, with 11 bases left between them. CDR1 is SGHNT and CDR2 is YENEEA in the germline V gene. The CDR3 loop spans 12 amino acids. The CDR3 nucleotides are TGTGCCAGCAGCCACGGACGGAATGAAGCTTTCTTT. The encoded protein is CASSHGRNEAFF.

This clone was recorded only once. The chain uses TRBV19 and TRBJ2-1; 8 bases map to TRBD2. The length of the CDR3 is 14 residues. The junction had 5 bases not matched to a gene; V was cut back by 4 bases and J by 6 bases. Germline V gives CDR1 LNHDA, CDR2 SQIVND (reference sequence). CDR3 protein: CASSRLAGFNEQFF. The DNA for the CDR3 is TGTGCCAGTAGTAGGCTAGCGGGCTTCAATGAGCAGTTCTTC.

This clone showed up just once. V usage is TRBV3-1 (or the pseudogene TRBV3-2) and J usage is TRBJ2-7, with TRBD2 identical over 10 bases. The V segment lost 0 bases and the J segment 5 bases; nucleotides outside the gene matches: 7. The CDR3 has 16 amino acids. Germline lookup yields CDR1 LGHDT and CDR2 YNNKEL (reference sequence). DNA for the CDR3: TGTGCCAGCAGCCAAGATAAACTAGCGGGGTTCGACGAGCAGTACTTC. Residues: CASSQDKLAGFDEQYF.

The CDR3 is CASSQVGTGSLSNKRRNEQFF. Written as DNA, the CDR3 is TGTGCCAGCAGCCAAGTTGGGACAGGGTCTTTGTCTAATAAAAGGAGGAATGAGCAGTTCTTC. The chain is built from TRBV14 and TRBJ2-1; 9 nucleotides align to TRBD1. The CDR3 loop spans 21 amino acids. Germline CDR1 and CDR2: SGHDN and FVKESK. Unmatched junction bases numbered 23, after V lost 1 base and J lost 7 bases. Together with reference TRBV14 and TRBJ2-1, the CDR3 gives the full variable domain: EAGVTQFPSHSVIEKGQTVTLRCDPISGHDNLYWYRRVMGKEIKFLLHFVKESKQDESGMPNNRFLAERTGGTYSTLKVQPAELEDSGVYFCASSQVGTGSLSNKRRNEQFFGPGTRLTVL.

The CDR3 DNA reads TGTGCCAGCAGTTTCCGCCCAGGGTATCTGTATTTT. The encoded protein is CASSFRPGYLYF. The J gene is TRBJ2-3, the V gene TRBV27, with a possible D match to TRBD1 (5 bases). V lost 3 bases and J 14 bases, leaving 15 bases between the germline ends. From germline, CDR1 is MNHEY and CDR2 SMNVEV (reference sequence). This CDR3 has 12 residues.

This chain joins TRBV7-9 and TRBJ1-2, with a possible D match to TRBD1 (5 bases). CDR1 is SEHNR and CDR2 is FQNEAQ in the germline V gene (reference sequence). This CDR3 has 19 residues. V gave up 5 bases and J gave up 7 bases, with 32 bases separating them. This CDR3 is CASSPYPPPPTDRTGGYTF. The DNA of the CDR3 is TGTGCCAGCAGCCCGTACCCCCCACCCCCGACAGACAGAACGGGTGGCTACACCTTC.

This chain joins TRBV6-1 and TRBJ2-7; TRBD1 might be the D (5 bases). The CDR3 consists of 13 residues. The V end was cut by 0 bases, the J end by 7 bases, with 10 bases between. Germline V gives CDR1 MNHNS, CDR2 SASEGT. The DNA for the CDR3 is TGTGCCAGCAGTGAAGCGCTTCAGGGTGAGCAGTACTTC. Translation: CASSEALQGEQYF.

The CDR3 DNA is TGTGCCAGCAGCTTATGGGCGGGCCTTCAAGAGACCCAGTACTTC. It yields the protein CASSLWAGLQETQYF. The chain recombines TRBV7-9 with TRBJ2-5; the D gene is possibly TRBD2 (5 bases). V gave up 2 bases and J gave up 2 bases, with 12 bases separating them. The length of the CDR3 is 15 residues. Germline V gene sequence: CDR1 SEHNR, CDR2 FQNEAQ (reference sequence). Full variable domain (outside the CDR3, taken from reference TRBV7-9 and TRBJ2-5): DTGVSQNPRHKITKRGQNVTFRCDPISEHNRLYWYRQTLGQGPEFLTYFQNEAQLEKSRLLSDRFSAERPKGSFSTLEIQRTEQGDSAMYLCASSLWAGLQETQYFGPGTRLLVL.

The rearrangement links TRBV6-1 to TRBJ2-4, with D maybe TRBD2 (6 bases). Trimming pared 2 bases from V and 9 bases from J, leaving 17 bases between. Germline CDR1 reads MNHNS; CDR2 reads SASEGT. This CDR3 region has 15 residues. DNA for the CDR3: TGTGCCAGCAGTGAACGAGGAGGGAGTCGCGGCATTCAGTACTTC. Translation gives CASSERGGSRGIQYF.

This clone was detected once. The V gene is TRBV2, the J gene TRBJ2-1; 7 bases fit TRBD2. This CDR3 is 15 amino acids long. With V trimmed by 3 bases and J by 2 bases, 4 bases remained unmatched. The germline V gene encodes CDR1 SNHLY and CDR2 FYNNEI. The CDR3 region has the DNA TGTGCCAGCAGTGACAGCAGCGGGACCTACAATGAGCAGTTCTTC. It is translated as CASSDSSGTYNEQFF.

This chain joins TRBV27 and TRBJ1-5, with 11 nucleotides matching TRBD1. CDR1 is MNHEY, CDR2 SMNVEV, per germline (reference sequence). J lost 1 base, V lost 2 bases, and 7 bases had no gene match. This CDR3 comprises 18 residues. CDR3 sequence reads: CASSLRGQGDLSNQPQHF. The CDR3 DNA reads as TGTGCCAGCAGTTTAAGGGGACAGGGGGATTTGAGCAATCAGCCCCAGCATTTT.

The chain has TRBV7-9 and TRBJ2-3; TRBD1 is a possible D gene (5 bases). The CDR3 extends over 14 amino acids. Germline CDR1 reads SEHNR; CDR2 reads FQNEAQ (reference sequence). Trimming pared 3 bases from V and 4 bases from J, leaving 11 bases between. CDR3 sequence: CASSLKGLSDTQYF. The CDR3 bases are TGTGCCAGCAGCTTGAAGGGGTTATCAGATACGCAGTATTTT.

V usage is TRBV6-5 and J usage is TRBJ2-5, with D perhaps matching TRBD1 (5 bases). There are 15 residues in the CDR3. Germline assignment: CDR1 MNHEY and CDR2 SVGAGI. Trimming took off 6 bases at V and 2 bases at J, with 16 bases between the two ends. The CDR3: CASRSQGVGQETQYF. The DNA of the CDR3 is TGTGCCAGCAGGTCCCAGGGCGTAGGGCAAGAGACCCAGTACTTC.

The rearrangement links TRBV7-2 to TRBJ1-6; D gene unclear. Germline CDR1 reads SGHTA; CDR2 reads FQGNSA. The CDR3 covers 16 residues. Trimming removed 1 base at V and 6 bases at J, with 13 bases between. The CDR3 loop reads CASSLDPFRANSPLHF. In DNA form, the CDR3 reads TGTGCCAGCAGCTTAGACCCCTTTAGGGCTAATTCACCCCTCCACTTT.

The chain links TRBV6-2 or TRBV6-3 to TRBJ1-2; D might be TRBD1 (5 bases). Per germline, CDR1 MNHEY and CDR2 SVGEGT. CDR3 length: 14 amino acids. Trimming removed 6 bases from V and 4 bases from J, with 15 bases in between. CDR3 region: CASSLDFTGYGYTF. The CDR3, as DNA: TGTGCCAGCAGCCTAGACTTTACAGGCTATGGCTACACCTTC.

The chain is built from TRBV10-1 and TRBJ2-1, with TRBD2 matching over 10 bases. J was trimmed by 3 bases and V by 3 bases; bases with no gene match: 8. The V gene's germline CDR1 is WNHNN and CDR2 SYGVQD (reference sequence). The CDR3 covers 17 residues. CDR3 protein: CASSEVGLAGDYNEQFF. The CDR3 bases are TGCGCCAGCAGTGAAGTCGGGCTAGCGGGAGACTACAATGAGCAGTTCTTC.

The rearrangement links TRBV14 to TRBJ1-4; D gene uncertain. The V gene's germline CDR1 is SGHDN and CDR2 FVKESK. CDR3 length: 13 amino acids. V lost 3 bases and J lost 8, with 10 bases in between. The CDR3, as DNA: TGTGCCAGCAGCCAGGCGGTTGGGGAAAAACTGTTTTTT. Protein: CASSQAVGEKLFF.

This clone showed up just once. Other nucleotide sequences in the sample specify the same CDR3. The chain joins TRBV6-5 to TRBJ1-5; the match to TRBD1 covers 7 bases. CDR1 and CDR2 (germline): MNHEY, SVGAGI. The CDR3 has 14 amino acids. The V segment lost 4 bases and the J segment 2 bases; nucleotides outside the gene matches: 2. CDR3 protein: CASSSGQGNQPQHF. In nucleotides, the CDR3 is TGTGCCAGCAGTTCAGGACAGGGCAATCAGCCCCAGCATTTT.

The rearrangement uses TRBV18 and TRBJ2-7, with a weak D call TRBD1 (6 bases). CDR3 length equals 13 residues. Trimming cost V 2 bases and J 4 bases, with 9 bases left between them. Germline lookup yields CDR1 KGHSH and CDR2 LQKENI. The CDR3, as DNA: TGTGCCAGCTCACCAGGACAGTTTTACGAGCAGTACTTC. Its protein product is CASSPGQFYEQYF.